Shown below are 22 T cell receptor beta chains from a single sample sequenced in a study of shared clonotypes between healthy human individuals. Positively selected for CCR7, the CD45RO-negative cells used as naive CD8 cells excluded terminally differentiated effector memory CD45RA+ cells. Clones were sequenced by immunoSEQ multiplex PCR, and TCRdb holds only the in-frame ones, with some missing. The table lists about 2 million clones, approximately 95% of them singletons. The material sequenced was naive CD8+ T cells sorted from blood. All receptors derive from a man aged 18-30 years in good health.

V gene TRBV6-5 combines with J gene TRBJ2-1, with 7 bases lining up with TRBD1. The CDR3 loop spans 12 amino acids. Trimming at V came to 6 bases and at J to 9 bases, leaving 5 bases not matched to a gene. The V gene's germline CDR1 is MNHEY and CDR2 SVGAGI. CDR3 sequence (DNA): TGTGCCAGCAGGTTAGGGGGCGGTGAGCAGTTCTTC. It yields the protein CASRLGGGEQFF.

The rearrangement joins TRBV4-1 to TRBJ1-5; D is uncertain. With 4 bases removed from V and 6 bases from J, the gap between germline ends came to 13 bases. The germline V gene encodes CDR1 MGHRA and CDR2 YSYEKL. This CDR3 has 14 residues. DNA for the CDR3: TGCGCCAGCAGCCCCGGCAGTTCGGGTCAGCCCCAGCATTTT. Translation gives CASSPGSSGQPQHF.

The rearrangement links TRBV6-5 to TRBJ2-1; 9 bases are shared with TRBD1. V dropped 9 bases and J dropped 7; count of bases not matched to a gene: 7. This CDR3 is 13 amino acids long. Germline V gene lookup returns CDR1 MNHEY and CDR2 SVGAGI. The CDR3 nucleotides read TGTGCCAGTTTTGGACAGGGGCAGAATGAGCAGTTCTTC. Protein: CASFGQGQNEQFF.

This sequence joins TRBV4-3 and TRBJ2-3; D unclear. The V gene's germline CDR1 is LGHNA and CDR2 YSLEER. This CDR3 is 16 amino acids long. Trimming removed 4 bases at V and 5 bases at J, with 19 bases between. The CDR3 loop is CASSRRRADRIDTQYF. CDR3 sequence (DNA): TGCGCCAGCAGCCGAAGAAGGGCGGACCGTATAGATACGCAGTATTTT.

In regard to this clone: In the same sample, other DNA sequences code for this CDR3. The chain combines TRBV6-5 with TRBJ2-1; D gene unclear. Per germline, CDR1 MNHEY and CDR2 SVGAGI. The germline V and J ends were trimmed by 0 bases and 0 bases, with 3 bases remaining between them. This CDR3 comprises 14 residues. The CDR3 DNA follows: TGTGCCAGCAGTTACTCCTCCTCCTACAATGAGCAGTTCTTC. Residues: CASSYSSSYNEQFF.

The V and J genes are TRBV29-1 and TRBJ1-2; D is unclear. CDR3 length: 12 amino acids. V was cut by 0 bases and J by 7 bases, with 9 bases left in between. From germline, CDR1 is SQVTM and CDR2 ANQGSEA. This CDR3 reads CSVEDQELGYTF. The CDR3 coding sequence is TGCAGCGTTGAAGATCAGGAGCTTGGCTACACCTTC.

The chain is built from TRBV14 and TRBJ2-1; 7 bases match TRBD2. Trimming at V came to 2 bases and at J to 4 bases, leaving 11 bases not matched to a gene. CDR1 SGHDN and CDR2 FVKESK come from the germline V gene. CDR3 length equals 17 residues. The CDR3 loop reads CASSQSPVAGEYNEQFF. The CDR3 DNA follows: TGTGCCAGCAGCCAATCGCCTGTGGCGGGAGAATACAATGAGCAGTTCTTC.

V gene TRBV2 combines with J gene TRBJ1-6; 8 bases align to TRBD1. Unmatched junction bases numbered 0, after V lost 2 bases and J lost 0 bases. This CDR3 region has 16 residues. Germline V gives CDR1 SNHLY, CDR2 FYNNEI. CDR3 sequence reads: CASSETGGSYNSPLHF. CDR3 DNA sequence: TGTGCCAGCAGTGAAACAGGGGGCTCCTATAATTCACCCCTCCACTTT.

This clone has just one count. This chain uses TRBV5-1 with TRBJ2-3; TRBD2 is a possible D gene (5 bases). Looked up from germline, CDR1 is SGHRS and CDR2 is YFSETQ. Between the trimmed V and J ends, which lost 4 bases and 0 bases, there was a span of 15 bases. There are 16 residues in the CDR3. The CDR3 region has the DNA TGCGCCAGCAGCCCGGAGCCGGGGTCTAGCACAGATACGCAGTATTTT. This encodes CASSPEPGSSTDTQYF. The entire variable domain, with the rest obtained from reference TRBV5-1 and TRBJ2-3, is as follows: KAGVTQTPRYLIKTRGQQVTLSCSPISGHRSVSWYQQTPGQGLQFLFEYFSETQRNKGNFPGRFSGRQFSNSRSEMNVSTLELGDSALYLCASSPEPGSSTDTQYFGPGTRLTVL.

The chain couples TRBV27 to TRBJ2-7; perhaps TRBD1 as D (6 bases). Germline assignment: CDR1 MNHEY and CDR2 SMNVEV (reference sequence). Trimming took off 6 bases at V and 6 bases at J, with 12 bases between the two ends. The CDR3 is made up of 12 amino acids. The CDR3 region has the DNA TGTGCCAGCAGCCACGGACAGCTCGAGCAGTACTTC. Its protein is CASSHGQLEQYF.

The V and J genes are TRBV27 and TRBJ2-7; 11 nucleotides agree with TRBD2. In germline, CDR1 is MNHEY, CDR2 SMNVEV (reference sequence). V shed 6 bases, J shed 2 bases, and the junction held 12 bases outside the gene matches. This CDR3 has 17 residues. The CDR3 DNA sequence: TGTGCCAGCAGCGACAGCAGGACTAGCGGGTGGGCCTACGAGCAGTACTTC. Protein: CASSDSRTSGWAYEQYF.

The chain is built from TRBV7-9 and TRBJ2-3; possibly TRBD2 for D (5 bases). Germline V gene lookup returns CDR1 SEHNR and CDR2 FQNEAQ (reference sequence). V dropped 5 bases and J dropped 2 bases, with 17 bases sitting between them. The CDR3 is 16 amino acids. The CDR3 DNA is TGTGCCAGCAGCCCCCCAAATGAGGGCTTCACAGATACGCAGTATTTT. This sequence encodes CASSPPNEGFTDTQYF.

This clone was seen a single time. Other DNA sequences in this specimen translate into the identical CDR3. The CDR3 region has the DNA TGCAGTGCTAGAAAAGATTACGAGCAGTACTTC. As protein: CSARKDYEQYF. The chain recombines TRBV20-1 with TRBJ2-7; unclear D gene. V dropped 2 bases and J dropped 4 bases, with 6 bases sitting between them. Germline V CDR1 and CDR2: DFQATT, SNEGSKA (reference sequence). This CDR3 contains 11 residues.

This clone was detected only a few times. V is TRBV11-1 and J is TRBJ1-5; D gene ambiguous. Germline V gives CDR1 SGHAT, CDR2 FQDESV (reference sequence). The length of the CDR3 is 13 residues. Trimming cost V 5 bases and J 3 bases, with 8 bases left between them. CDR3 DNA: TGTGCCAGCAGCATCCACAACAATCAGCCCCAGCATTTT. Its translation: CASSIHNNQPQHF.

The chain employs TRBV7-9 and TRBJ1-1, with a tentative D call TRBD1 (5 bases). The length of the CDR3 is 14 residues. Germline CDR1 and CDR2: SEHNR and FQNEAQ (reference sequence). With 8 bases removed from V and 3 bases from J, the gap between germline ends came to 16 bases. The CDR3: CASDSSRGDTEAFF. The CDR3 DNA is TGTGCCAGCGACAGCTCTCGTGGGGACACTGAAGCTTTCTTT.

V and J are TRBV4-1 and TRBJ1-1, with D unresolved. CDR3 length: 16 amino acids. V was shortened by 1 base and J by 3 bases, with 15 bases between the two germline ends. Per germline, CDR1 MGHRA and CDR2 YSYEKL. This CDR3 is CASSQGWAVRDTEAFF. Here the CDR3 DNA reads TGCGCCAGCAGCCAAGGTTGGGCAGTCCGGGACACTGAAGCTTTCTTT.

The rearrangement joins TRBV6-1 to TRBJ2-5, with D tentatively TRBD1 (5 bases). The germline V and J ends were trimmed by 2 bases and 3 bases, with 19 bases remaining between them. Germline CDR1 and CDR2: MNHNS and SASEGT. The length of the CDR3 is 17 residues. For the CDR3, the DNA is TGTGCCAGCAGTGAATTGGTAGGGGCGGACGGCAAAGAGACCCAGTACTTC. Translation gives CASSELVGADGKETQYF.

The chain carries TRBV18 and TRBJ1-1; 7 nucleotides align to TRBD1. The germline V gene encodes CDR1 KGHSH and CDR2 LQKENI. Trimming took 6 bases from V and 0 from J; bases not matched to a gene: 7. This CDR3 contains 15 residues. The CDR3 sequence is CASSDQGGLNTEAFF. CDR3 nucleotide sequence: TGTGCCAGCTCCGACCAGGGGGGCCTGAACACTGAAGCTTTCTTT.

CDR3 in amino acids: CASSLRQGSYNEQFF. CDR3 coding DNA: TGTGCCAGCAGCCTAAGACAGGGTAGCTACAATGAGCAGTTCTTC. The gene calls are TRBV4-2 and TRBJ2-1, with TRBD1 identical over 7 bases. This CDR3 is 15 amino acids long. In germline, CDR1 is LGHNA, CDR2 YNFKEQ. V lost 4 bases, J lost 3 bases, and 6 bases stayed unmatched.

The chain has TRBV5-6 and TRBJ2-7; 9 bases agree with TRBD1. Germline lookup yields CDR1 SGHDT and CDR2 YYEEEE. The CDR3 covers 17 residues. Germline trimming cut 1 base from V and 4 bases from J; bases unmatched to any gene: 12. CDR3 residues: CASSLSPGQGFGYEQYF. The CDR3, as DNA: TGTGCCAGCAGCTTGTCCCCGGGACAGGGATTCGGGTACGAGCAGTACTTC.

This chain connects TRBV28 to TRBJ2-3, with TRBD2 as a possible D gene (5 bases). The germline V gene encodes CDR1 MDHEN and CDR2 SYDVKM. V was shortened by 2 bases and J by 0 bases, with 12 bases between the two germline ends. The CDR3 sequence is 16 residues long. The DNA for the CDR3 is TGTGCCAGCAGTTTAACGAGGGCTTCTAGCACAGATACGCAGTATTTT. Amino acids: CASSLTRASSTDTQYF.

This clone was detected only a few times. The chain carries TRBV29-1 and TRBJ1-5, with 9 bases matching TRBD1. Looked up from germline, CDR1 is SQVTM and CDR2 is ANQGSEA. Germline trimming cut 4 bases from V and 8 bases from J; bases unmatched to any gene: 6. There are 13 residues in the CDR3. In nucleotides, the CDR3 is TGCAGCGTTGGGGGACAGGGCTCGGAGCCCCAGCATTTT. It codes for CSVGGQGSEPQHF.